The sequence of this T cell receptor (beta chain) was determined in a study of PD-L1 blockade in urothelial cancer. Study overall: Patients started atezolizumab around 2014, 1,200 mg intravenously every 3 weeks. Blood samples had a median of roughly 140,000 T cells.

About this clone: Its antigen is not known.

Spiked synthetic TCR analogs estimated absolute template abundance per PCR. Profiled with immunoSEQ multiplex PCR; TCRdb holds only in-frame clones, not every one. Here the sample spans 30,000 to 35,000 clones, around 83% being singletons. Study results and caveats: Where pretreatment blood TCR clonality fell below the median, better survival was predicted.

Trimming removed 10 bases from V and 8 bases from J, with 20 bases in between. CDR1 SGHAT and CDR2 FQNNGV come from the germline V gene. The CDR3 covers 14 residues. The chain employs TRBV11-2 and TRBJ1-4; TRBD1 is a possible D gene (5 bases). This TCR was recovered from a man between 60 and 75 years old with urothelial cancer. The sequenced sample was PBMCs, obtained around atezolizumab (anti-PD-L1) treatment. As DNA, the CDR3 is TGTGCCACTTCAGCCCAGGGTAAGGGCGAAAAACTGTTTTTT. As protein: CATSAQGKGEKLFF.